This TCR beta chain was documented in a study of cytomegalovirus exposure and HLA in healthy donors. Study conclusions and caveats: Three CMV-associated chains proved CMV antigen-specific in vitro. Reports described diagnosis of cytomegalovirus status by the classifier as highly specific and sensitive.

Each of the donors was a healthy bone marrow donor. Details on this clone: Antigen specificity is unknown.

V lost 4 bases and J 2 bases, leaving 24 bases between the germline ends. This CDR3 comprises 18 residues. CDR1 and CDR2 from the germline V gene are SGHRS and YFSETQ. PCR primers comprised 60 Vbeta and 13 Jbeta primers. Clones were read by immunoSEQ multiplex PCR, and TCRdb kept only the in-frame ones, dropping some. The profile shows approximately 150,000 clones, roughly 79% of them singletons. The receptor was derived from a woman aged 18-30 years in good health and CMV-seronegative. The V gene is TRBV5-1, the J gene TRBJ1-1; perhaps TRBD1 as D (6 bases). The sequencing sample was made of PBMCs. This chain's CDR3 is CASSPPPRGGARNTEAFF. The CDR3 DNA reads as TGCGCCAGCAGCCCCCCACCTCGCGGGGGCGCTCGAAACACTGAAGCTTTCTTT. The whole variable domain, filled in from reference TRBV5-1 and TRBJ1-1, reads KAGVTQTPRYLIKTRGQQVTLSCSPISGHRSVSWYQQTPGQGLQFLFEYFSETQRNKGNFPGRFSGRQFSNSRSEMNVSTLELGDSALYLCASSPPPRGGARNTEAFFGQGTRLTVV.